The clone carrying this TCR beta chain was seen once. The antigen remains undetermined. Samples were assayed with immunoSEQ v3.0 at survey level. Profiling relied on immunoSEQ multiplex PCR, and the TCRdb table lists in-frame clones only, not all of them. The table includes fewer than 40,000 clones, roughly 97% detected once. These data come from a study of long-term antiretroviral therapy in people with HIV. General study findings and limits: ART adherence was not documented, and neither viral resistance nor therapy changes had any data. The clones with expansion before ART were dominant in the repertoire at all time points.

The V gene lost 7 bases and the J gene lost 0 bases, with 12 bases spanning the gap. The germline V gene has CDR1 SGDLS and CDR2 YYNGEE. This CDR3 comprises 14 residues. The sequencing used unsorted PBMCs, collected 6.9 years after starting antiretroviral therapy. This TCR derives from a man aged 25 to 40 with HIV. V is TRBV9 and J is TRBJ2-3, with D uncertain. The CDR3 reads CASVRPGSTDTQYF. As DNA, the CDR3 is TGTGCCAGCGTCCGCCCTGGAAGCACAGATACGCAGTATTTT.